The 19 T cell receptor beta chains listed next were all sequenced from one sample in a study of regulatory T cells in long-lasting Graves disease. Relying on iRepertoire HTBI primers and Arm-PCR of CDR3 regions, the team built TCR beta libraries. TCRdb passed the multiplex PCR reads through MiXCR, listing each CDR3 protein once. The sample has 600,000 to 850,000 distinct CDR3 sequences; about 30% are singletons. As for time point: persistent/refractory GD, antithyroid drugs over 5 years with positive TRAb. Following extraction of RNA from PBMCs, that RNA was used to make the TCR library. The material sequenced was peripheral blood mononuclear cells (PBMCs), taken when the disease was refractory, from a patient treated with antithyroid drugs. Every receptor here comes from a female donor with Graves disease.

This chain links TRBV2 with TRBJ1-5; TRBD1 agrees at 9 bases. Looked up from germline, CDR1 is SNHLY and CDR2 is FYNNEI. The CDR3 length is 15 residues. V gave up 4 bases and J gave up 3 bases; unmatched junction bases: 4. The CDR3 loop is CASSGGQGLNQPQHF. Here the CDR3 DNA reads TGTGCCAGCAGTGGGGGACAGGGACTCAATCAGCCCCAGCATTTT.

The chain has TRBV18 and TRBJ1-1; D possibly corresponds to TRBD1 (5 bases). The CDR3 has 13 amino acids. The germline V gene encodes CDR1 KGHSH and CDR2 LQKENI. V was shortened by 6 bases and J by 5 bases, with 13 bases between the two germline ends. The CDR3 protein is CASSRQRGTEAFF. CDR3 DNA sequence: TGTGCCAGCTCTCGACAGCGGGGAACTGAAGCTTTCTTT.

The gene calls are TRBV20-1 and TRBJ2-5, with D perhaps given as TRBD1 or TRBD2 (5 bases each). Germline CDR1 reads DFQATT; CDR2 reads SNEGSKA (reference sequence). The V gene lost 3 bases and the J gene lost 2 bases, with 19 bases spanning the gap. CDR3 length: 16 residues. CDR3: CSARPGAGTSQETQYF. The CDR3 coding sequence is TGCAGTGCTAGGCCGGGCGCCGGGACCAGTCAAGAGACCCAGTACTTC.

This sequence joins TRBV28 and TRBJ2-3; 9 bases line up with TRBD1. The CDR3 covers 22 residues. Germline V CDR1 and CDR2: MDHEN, SYDVKM. V shed 2 bases and J 7 bases; nucleotides not matched to a gene: 28. The CDR3 bases are TGTGCCAGCAGTTTACCCAAAATACAGGGGGCTAGCGGTTCGCTGAGAACAAATACGCAGTATTTT. This sequence encodes CASSLPKIQGASGSLRTNTQYF.

This clonotype was counted at least ten times. V is TRBV3-1 and J is TRBJ2-7; weak D call: TRBD2 (6 bases). Germline loops: CDR1 LGHDT, CDR2 YNNKEL (reference sequence). There are 13 residues in the CDR3. The V end lost 1 base, the J end lost 4 bases, and 8 bases lay between the germline ends. CDR3: CASSQGGGYEQYF. CDR3 coding DNA: TGTGCCAGCAGCCAAGGCGGAGGGTACGAGCAGTACTTC.

This clonotype was seen at least ten times. This chain connects TRBV20-1 to TRBJ1-1; 8 positions match TRBD1. Germline-derived CDR1 and CDR2 are DFQATT and SNEGSKA (reference sequence). The CDR3 loop spans 16 amino acids. Trimming took 3 bases from V and 0 from J; bases not matched to a gene: 9. For the CDR3, the DNA is TGCAGTGCTAGGAGGGTAACGGACAGGGTGAACACTGAAGCTTTCTTT. Protein product: CSARRVTDRVNTEAFF.

This clonotype appeared a few times. The chain carries TRBV10-1 and TRBJ1-2; 7 nucleotides line up with TRBD1. The CDR3 has 14 amino acids. V lost 0 bases and J lost 8; bases outside the gene matches: 6. Germline CDR1 and CDR2: WNHNN and SYGVQD (reference sequence). CDR3 protein: CASSESGQPRGYTF. The CDR3 DNA follows: TGCGCCAGCAGTGAGTCGGGACAGCCTCGCGGCTACACCTTC.

The rearrangement uses TRBV18 and TRBJ1-1; 11 nucleotides match TRBD1. The V gene's germline CDR1 is KGHSH and CDR2 LQKENI. Germline trimming cut 5 bases from V and 5 bases from J; bases unmatched to any gene: 10. This CDR3 is 16 amino acids long. The CDR3 coding sequence is TGTGCCAGCTCATCCACTCGGGACAGGGGGAGGACTGAAGCTTTCTTT. It specifies CASSSTRDRGRTEAFF.

J is TRBJ2-4 and V is TRBV13, with a weak D call TRBD2 (5 bases). The CDR3 runs 18 residues. Trimming left V 2 bases short and J 0 bases short, with 17 bases between. Germline CDR1 and CDR2: PRHDT and FYEKMQ (reference sequence). CDR3 sequence reads: CASSLFTMSGLAKNIQYF. The DNA of the CDR3 is TGTGCCAGCAGCTTATTCACTATGAGCGGCCTAGCCAAAAACATTCAGTACTTC.

This clonotype was observed at least ten times. V is TRBV28 and J is TRBJ1-2, with no clear D. This CDR3 region has 14 residues. Per germline, CDR1 MDHEN and CDR2 SYDVKM. V lost 2 bases to trimming and J lost 1 base, with 8 bases between them. This CDR3 is CASSLGSHNYGYTF. CDR3 nucleotides: TGTGCCAGCAGTTTAGGTAGTCATAACTATGGCTACACCTTC.

The genes are TRBV20-1 and TRBJ2-5, with TRBD1 as a possible D gene (5 bases). The V gene's germline CDR1 is DFQATT and CDR2 SNEGSKA (reference sequence). The CDR3 has 16 amino acids. V was clipped by 3 bases and J by 5 bases, with 22 bases between them. CDR3 coding DNA: TGCAGTGCTAGTAGCACCCAAGGAAGGGGTAGGGAGACCCAGTACTTC. Translated, it gives CSASSTQGRGRETQYF.

The gene calls are TRBV6-1 and TRBJ2-5; D unresolved. Trimming shortened V by 2 bases and J by 5 bases, and 12 bases separated the two germline ends. This CDR3 is 14 amino acids long. From germline, CDR1 is MNHNS and CDR2 SASEGT. This chain's CDR3 is CASSEQPGWETQYF. In DNA, the CDR3 is TGTGCCAGCAGTGAACAGCCTGGGTGGGAGACCCAGTACTTC.

The J gene is TRBJ2-7, the V gene TRBV10-3, with D possibly being TRBD2 (5 bases). With 4 bases removed from V and 4 bases from J, the gap between germline ends came to 11 bases. The germline V gene encodes CDR1 ENHRY and CDR2 SYGVKD. This CDR3 region has 13 residues. The DNA for the CDR3 is TGTGCCATCAGTGTAAGCGGCACGTACGAGCAGTACTTC. Protein sequence: CAISVSGTYEQYF.

V and J are TRBV19 and TRBJ2-7, with 8 bases aligning to TRBD2. Trimming at V came to 5 bases and at J to 2 bases, leaving 8 bases not matched to a gene. Germline lookup yields CDR1 LNHDA and CDR2 SQIVND (reference sequence). The length of the CDR3 is 15 residues. CDR3 DNA sequence: TGTGCCAGTAGTGTTACTAGCGGTCCTACCTACGAGCAGTACTTC. Its translation is CASSVTSGPTYEQYF.

In this sample, this clonotype turned up a few times. The rearrangement joins TRBV10-3 to TRBJ2-7; weak D call: TRBD2 (5 bases). V was trimmed by 7 bases and J by 0 bases, leaving 10 bases between them. Germline lookup yields CDR1 ENHRY and CDR2 SYGVKD. CDR3 length: 13 amino acids. CDR3 bases: TGTGCCATCAAAGAGCGGAGCTCCTACGAGCAGTACTTC. Translated: CAIKERSSYEQYF.

The CDR3 bases are TGTGCCAGCAGTGAAATGGCAGTTCGGGGTGAAGCTTTCTTT. Amino acids: CASSEMAVRGEAFF. The chain is built from TRBV6-1 and TRBJ1-1; D gene ambiguous. Germline V gene lookup returns CDR1 MNHNS and CDR2 SASEGT. The V end was cut by 2 bases, the J end by 7 bases, with 14 bases between. The length of the CDR3 is 14 residues.

The table lists this clonotype with a few counts. The rearrangement links TRBV25-1 to TRBJ1-1; D gene ambiguous. Per germline, CDR1 MGHDK and CDR2 SYGVNS. Trimming pared 3 bases from V and 8 bases from J, leaving 10 bases between. The CDR3 has 12 amino acids. This CDR3 reads CASSDGGSEAFF. The DNA of the CDR3 is TGTGCCAGCAGTGATGGAGGCTCCGAAGCTTTCTTT.

This clonotype turned up a few times. V and J are TRBV24-1 and TRBJ2-2, with unresolved D. The V end lost 3 bases, the J end lost 8 bases, and 9 bases lay between the germline ends. Germline V gene data show CDR1 as KGHDR and CDR2 as SFDVKD. The CDR3 consists of 13 residues. The chain's CDR3 is CATSDTFSGELFF. The CDR3 region has the DNA TGTGCCACCAGTGATACGTTCTCGGGGGAGCTGTTTTTT.

V and J are TRBV27 and TRBJ1-5; D possibly corresponds to TRBD1 (5 bases). V was cut by 4 bases and J by 10 bases, with 14 bases left in between. The CDR3 has 13 amino acids. CDR1 and CDR2 (germline): MNHEY, SMNVEV (reference sequence). CDR3 DNA: TGTGCCAGCAGTTCGGGGACGCTAGGTCCCCAGCATTTT. This encodes CASSSGTLGPQHF.